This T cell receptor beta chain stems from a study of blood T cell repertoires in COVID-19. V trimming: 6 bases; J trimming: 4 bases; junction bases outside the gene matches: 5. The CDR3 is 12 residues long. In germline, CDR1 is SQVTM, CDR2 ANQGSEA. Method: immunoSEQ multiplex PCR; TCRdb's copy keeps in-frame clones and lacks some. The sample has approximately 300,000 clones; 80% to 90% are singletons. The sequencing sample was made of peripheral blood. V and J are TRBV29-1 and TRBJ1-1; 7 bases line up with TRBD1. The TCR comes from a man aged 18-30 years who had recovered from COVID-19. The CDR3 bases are TGCAGCGTGTCGACAGGGACCACTGAAGCTTTCTTT. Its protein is CSVSTGTTEAFF.